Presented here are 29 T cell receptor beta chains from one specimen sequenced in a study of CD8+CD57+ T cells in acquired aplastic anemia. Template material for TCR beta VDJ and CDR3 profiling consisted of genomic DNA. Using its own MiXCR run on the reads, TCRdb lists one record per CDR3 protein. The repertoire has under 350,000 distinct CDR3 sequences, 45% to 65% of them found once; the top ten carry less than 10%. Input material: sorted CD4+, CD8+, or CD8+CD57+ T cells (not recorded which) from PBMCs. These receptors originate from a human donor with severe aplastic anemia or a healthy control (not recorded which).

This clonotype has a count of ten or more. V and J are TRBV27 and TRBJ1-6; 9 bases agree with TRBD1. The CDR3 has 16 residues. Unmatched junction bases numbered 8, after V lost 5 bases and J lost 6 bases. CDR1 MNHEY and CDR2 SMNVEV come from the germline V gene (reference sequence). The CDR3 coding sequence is TGTGCCAGCAGTAACAACAGGGGGCCGGGTAATTCACCCCTCCACTTT. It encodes CASSNNRGPGNSPLHF.

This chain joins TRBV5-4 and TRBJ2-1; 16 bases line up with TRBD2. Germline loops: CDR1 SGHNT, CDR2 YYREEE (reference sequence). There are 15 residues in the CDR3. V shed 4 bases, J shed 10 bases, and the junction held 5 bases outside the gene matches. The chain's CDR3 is CASSPGLAGGQEQFF. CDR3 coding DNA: TGTGCCAGCAGCCCGGGACTAGCGGGAGGGCAGGAGCAGTTCTTC.

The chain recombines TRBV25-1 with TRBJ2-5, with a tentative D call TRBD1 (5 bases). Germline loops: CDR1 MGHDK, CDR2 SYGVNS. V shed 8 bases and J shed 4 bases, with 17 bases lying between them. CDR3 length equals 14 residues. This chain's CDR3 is CASGGASRVETQYF. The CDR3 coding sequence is TGTGCCAGCGGTGGGGCTTCACGGGTAGAGACCCAGTACTTC.

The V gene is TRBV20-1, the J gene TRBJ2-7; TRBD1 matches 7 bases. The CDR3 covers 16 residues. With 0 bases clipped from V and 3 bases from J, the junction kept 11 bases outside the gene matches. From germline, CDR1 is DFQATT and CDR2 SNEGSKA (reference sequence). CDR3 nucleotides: TGCAGTGCTAGAGATCCAGGGGGAGCCAAGCTCTACGAGCAGTACTTC. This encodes CSARDPGGAKLYEQYF.

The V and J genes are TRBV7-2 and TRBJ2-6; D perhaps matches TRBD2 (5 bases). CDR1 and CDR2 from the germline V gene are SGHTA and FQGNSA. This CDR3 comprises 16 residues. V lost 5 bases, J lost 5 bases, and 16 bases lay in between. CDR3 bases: TGTGCCAGCAGCCAAGGATCCGGGAATTGGGCCAACGTCCTGACTTTC. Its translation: CASSQGSGNWANVLTF.

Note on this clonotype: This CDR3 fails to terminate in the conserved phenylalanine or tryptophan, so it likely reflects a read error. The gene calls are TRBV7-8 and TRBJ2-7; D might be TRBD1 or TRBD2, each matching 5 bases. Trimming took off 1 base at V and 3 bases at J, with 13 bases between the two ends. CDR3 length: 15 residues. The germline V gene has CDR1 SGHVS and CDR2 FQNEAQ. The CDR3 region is CASSLGGRPGYEQYL. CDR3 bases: TGTGCCAGCAGCTTAGGGGGGAGACCAGGCTACGAGCAGTACTTA.

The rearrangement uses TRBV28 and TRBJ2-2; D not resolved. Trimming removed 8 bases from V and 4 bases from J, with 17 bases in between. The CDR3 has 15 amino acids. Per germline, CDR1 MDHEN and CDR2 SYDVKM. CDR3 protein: CASGLDLAITGELFF. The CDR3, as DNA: TGTGCCAGCGGCTTGGACCTGGCGATCACCGGGGAGCTGTTTTTT.

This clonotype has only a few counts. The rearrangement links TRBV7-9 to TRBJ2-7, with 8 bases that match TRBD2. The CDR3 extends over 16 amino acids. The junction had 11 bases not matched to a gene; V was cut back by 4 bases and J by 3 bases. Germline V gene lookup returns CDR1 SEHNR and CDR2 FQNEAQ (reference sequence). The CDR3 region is CASSYPTSGGNYEQYF. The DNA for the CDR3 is TGTGCCAGCAGCTACCCGACCAGCGGGGGCAACTACGAGCAGTACTTC.

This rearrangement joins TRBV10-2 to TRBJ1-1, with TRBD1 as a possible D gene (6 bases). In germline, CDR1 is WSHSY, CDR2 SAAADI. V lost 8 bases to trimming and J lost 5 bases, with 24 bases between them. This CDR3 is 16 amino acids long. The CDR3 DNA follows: TGCGCCAGCGGACCGGGATCGGGGGCTGAGGGGACTGAAGCTTTCTTT. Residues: CASGPGSGAEGTEAFF.

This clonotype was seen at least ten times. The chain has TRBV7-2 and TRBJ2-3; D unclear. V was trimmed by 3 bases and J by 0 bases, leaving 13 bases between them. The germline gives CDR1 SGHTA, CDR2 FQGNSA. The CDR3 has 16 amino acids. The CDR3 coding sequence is TGTGCCAGCAGCTTCGGAGTGACGTCTAGCACAGATACGCAGTATTTT. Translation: CASSFGVTSSTDTQYF.

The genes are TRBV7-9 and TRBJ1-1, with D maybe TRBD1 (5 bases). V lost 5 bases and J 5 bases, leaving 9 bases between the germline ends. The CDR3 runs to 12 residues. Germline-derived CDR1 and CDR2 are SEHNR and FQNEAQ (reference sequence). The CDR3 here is CASSPEGTEAFF. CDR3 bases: TGTGCCAGCAGCCCGGAGGGGACTGAAGCTTTCTTT.

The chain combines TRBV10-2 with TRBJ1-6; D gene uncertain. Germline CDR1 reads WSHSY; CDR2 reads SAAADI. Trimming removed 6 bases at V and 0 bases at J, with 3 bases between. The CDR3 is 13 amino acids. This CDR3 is CASSSSYNSPLHF. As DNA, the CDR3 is TGCGCCAGCAGCAGCTCCTATAATTCACCCCTCCACTTT.

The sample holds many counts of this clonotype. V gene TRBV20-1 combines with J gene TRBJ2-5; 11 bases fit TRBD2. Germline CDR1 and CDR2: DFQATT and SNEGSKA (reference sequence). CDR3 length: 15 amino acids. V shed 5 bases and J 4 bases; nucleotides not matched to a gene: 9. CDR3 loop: CSAALPLAGVETQYF. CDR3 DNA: TGCAGTGCTGCCCTCCCACTAGCGGGGGTAGAGACCCAGTACTTC.

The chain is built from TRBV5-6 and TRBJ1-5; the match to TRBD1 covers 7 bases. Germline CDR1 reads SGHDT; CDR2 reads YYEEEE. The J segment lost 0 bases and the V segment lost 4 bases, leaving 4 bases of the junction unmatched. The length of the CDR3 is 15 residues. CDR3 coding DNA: TGTGCCAGCAGCCTGACAGGGACTAGCAATCAGCCCCAGCATTTT. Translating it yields CASSLTGTSNQPQHF.

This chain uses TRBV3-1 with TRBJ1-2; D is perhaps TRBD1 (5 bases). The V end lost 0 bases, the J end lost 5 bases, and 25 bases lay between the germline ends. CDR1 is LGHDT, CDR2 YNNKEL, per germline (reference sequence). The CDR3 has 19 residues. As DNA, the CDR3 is TGTGCCAGCAGCCAAGAATGGGGTTGGGGTCGGGGGGAGAGTTATGGCTACACCTTC. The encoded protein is CASSQEWGWGRGESYGYTF. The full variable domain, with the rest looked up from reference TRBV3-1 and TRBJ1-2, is DTAVSQTPKYLVTQMGNDKSIKCEQNLGHDTMYWYKQDSKKFLKIMFSYNNKELIINETVPNRFSPKSPDKAHLNLHINSLELGDSAVYFCASSQEWGWGRGESYGYTFGSGTRLTVV.

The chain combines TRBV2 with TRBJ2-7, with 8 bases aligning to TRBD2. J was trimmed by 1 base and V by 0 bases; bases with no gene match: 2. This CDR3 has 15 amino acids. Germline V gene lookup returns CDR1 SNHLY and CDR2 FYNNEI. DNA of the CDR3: TGTGCCAGCAGTGAAGCGGCTAGCGGGTCCTACGAGCAGTACTTC. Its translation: CASSEAASGSYEQYF.

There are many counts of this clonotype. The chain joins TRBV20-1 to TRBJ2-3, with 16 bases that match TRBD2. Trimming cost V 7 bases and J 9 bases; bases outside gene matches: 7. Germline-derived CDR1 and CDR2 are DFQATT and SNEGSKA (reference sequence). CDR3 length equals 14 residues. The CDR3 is CSVGTSGGANTQYF. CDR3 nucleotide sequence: TGCAGTGTAGGGACTAGCGGGGGGGCCAACACGCAGTATTTT.

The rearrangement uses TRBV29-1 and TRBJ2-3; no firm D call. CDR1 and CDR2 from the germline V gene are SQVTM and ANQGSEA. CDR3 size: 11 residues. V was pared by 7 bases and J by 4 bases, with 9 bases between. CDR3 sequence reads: CSGDRADTQYF. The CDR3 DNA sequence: TGCAGCGGGGATCGGGCAGATACGCAGTATTTT.

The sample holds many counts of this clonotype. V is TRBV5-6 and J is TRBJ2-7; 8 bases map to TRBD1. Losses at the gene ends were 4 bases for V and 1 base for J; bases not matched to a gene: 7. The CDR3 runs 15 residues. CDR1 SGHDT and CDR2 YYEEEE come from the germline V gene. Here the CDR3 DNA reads TGTGCCAGCAGCAACCGGGACAGGACGTCCTACGAGCAGTACTTC. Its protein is CASSNRDRTSYEQYF.

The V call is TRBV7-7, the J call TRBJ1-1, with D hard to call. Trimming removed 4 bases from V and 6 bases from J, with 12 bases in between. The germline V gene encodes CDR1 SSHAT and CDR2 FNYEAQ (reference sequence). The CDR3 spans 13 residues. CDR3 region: CASSSGPGAEAFF. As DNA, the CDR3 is TGTGCCAGCAGCTCCGGGCCTGGGGCTGAAGCTTTCTTT.

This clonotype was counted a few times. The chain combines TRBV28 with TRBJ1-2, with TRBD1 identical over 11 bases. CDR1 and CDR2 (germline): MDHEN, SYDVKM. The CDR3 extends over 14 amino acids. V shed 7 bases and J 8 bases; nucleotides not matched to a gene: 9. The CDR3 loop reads CASTPDRGLRGYTF. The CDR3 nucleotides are TGTGCCAGCACCCCGGACAGGGGGCTACGAGGCTACACCTTC.

CDR3: CASSLDGFTDTQYF. CDR3 sequence (DNA): TGTGCCAGCAGCTTAGACGGATTCACAGATACGCAGTATTTT. This chain connects TRBV7-8 to TRBJ2-3; D gene ambiguous. The CDR3 loop spans 14 amino acids. Trimming stripped 1 base from V and 2 bases from J, with 7 bases between. The germline gives CDR1 SGHVS, CDR2 FQNEAQ. The full variable domain, completed using reference TRBV7-8 and TRBJ2-3, is GAGVSQSPRYKVAKRGQDVALRCDPISGHVSLFWYQQALGQGPEFLTYFQNEAQLDKSGLPSDRFFAERPEGSVSTLKIQRTQQEDSAVYLCASSLDGFTDTQYFGPGTRLTVL.

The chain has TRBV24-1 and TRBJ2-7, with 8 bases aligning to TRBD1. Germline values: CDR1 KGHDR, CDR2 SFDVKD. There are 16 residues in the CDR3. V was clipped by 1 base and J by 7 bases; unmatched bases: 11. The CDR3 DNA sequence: TGTGCCACCAGTGATTTTACCGGGACAGGAGGCGGGGAGCAGTACTTC. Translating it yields CATSDFTGTGGGEQYF.

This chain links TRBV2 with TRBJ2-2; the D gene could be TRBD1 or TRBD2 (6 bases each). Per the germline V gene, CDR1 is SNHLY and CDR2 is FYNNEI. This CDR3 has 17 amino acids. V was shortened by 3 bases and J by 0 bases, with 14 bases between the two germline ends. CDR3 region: CASSDVRGPANTGELFF. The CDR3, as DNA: TGTGCCAGCAGTGATGTTCGGGGGCCCGCGAACACCGGGGAGCTGTTTTTT. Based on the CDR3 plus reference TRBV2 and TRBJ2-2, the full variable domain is EPEVTQTPSHQVTQMGQEVILRCVPISNHLYFYWYRQILGQKVEFLVSFYNNEISEKSEIFDDQFSVERPDGSNFTLKIRSTKLEDSAMYFCASSDVRGPANTGELFFGEGSRLTVL.

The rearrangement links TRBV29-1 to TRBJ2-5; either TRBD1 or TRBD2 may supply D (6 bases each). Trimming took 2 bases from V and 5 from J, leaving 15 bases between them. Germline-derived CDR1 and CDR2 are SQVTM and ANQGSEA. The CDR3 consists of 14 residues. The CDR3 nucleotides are TGCAGCGTTGAATTGGGGGGCTTAGCGGAGACCCAGTACTTC. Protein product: CSVELGGLAETQYF.

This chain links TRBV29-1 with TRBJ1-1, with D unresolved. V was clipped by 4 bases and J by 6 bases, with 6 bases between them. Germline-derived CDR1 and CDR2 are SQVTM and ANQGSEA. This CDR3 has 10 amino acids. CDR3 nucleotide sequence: TGCAGCGTTGGGAATCCTGAAGCTTTCTTT. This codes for CSVGNPEAFF.

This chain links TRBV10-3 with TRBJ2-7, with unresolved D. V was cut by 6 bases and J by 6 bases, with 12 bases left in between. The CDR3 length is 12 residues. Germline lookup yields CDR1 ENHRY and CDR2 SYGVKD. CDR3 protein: CAISPVCGEQYF. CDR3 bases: TGTGCCATCAGCCCAGTCTGTGGCGAGCAGTACTTC.

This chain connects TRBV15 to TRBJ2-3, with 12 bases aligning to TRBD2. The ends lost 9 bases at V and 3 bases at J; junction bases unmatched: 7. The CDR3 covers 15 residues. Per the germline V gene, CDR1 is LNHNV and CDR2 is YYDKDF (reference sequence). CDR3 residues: CATRPGLAGTDTQYF. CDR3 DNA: TGTGCCACACGGCCCGGACTAGCGGGGACAGATACGCAGTATTTT.

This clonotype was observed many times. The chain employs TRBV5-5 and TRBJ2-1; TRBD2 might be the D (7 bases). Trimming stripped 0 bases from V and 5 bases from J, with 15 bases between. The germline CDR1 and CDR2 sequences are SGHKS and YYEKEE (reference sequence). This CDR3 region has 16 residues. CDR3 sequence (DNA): TGTGCCAGCAGCTTGGGGGGGCGGGGGTGGAACAATGAGCAGTTCTTC. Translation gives CASSLGGRGWNNEQFF.